This is a list of T cell receptor beta chains from one sample in a study of human T cells and chemical hapten exposure. MiXCR was run by TCRdb on the RACE reads, yielding one entry per CDR3 protein. The table includes 100,000 or so distinct CDR3 sequences, approximately 9.9% detected once. Specimen: whole blood, collected in connection with sensitization to the hapten diphenylcyclopropenone (DPC). The receptors were sampled from a woman between 40 and 50 years old with alopecia areata. Some clones in this sample may be carry-over from other donors' samples. The CDR3 runs from the conserved cysteine through the conserved F or W. Fields, in order: clone size, V gene, D gene, J gene, CDR3 length, CDR3 DNA, CDR3 protein. D genes are given only for firm matches. Not every row has a clone size; where given, it reads once, few, many or a size class.

>many|TRBV18|.|TRBJ1-1|15
TGTGCCAGCTCACCGAAGGGGGGGCGGGACACTGAAGCTTTCTTT
CASSPKGGRDTEAFF
>many|TRBV14|TRBD1|TRBJ1-1|13
TGTGCCAGCAGCCAGGACAGGGTCACTGAAGCTTTCTTT
CASSQDRVTEAFF
>few|TRBV19|.|TRBJ1-2|12
TGTGCCAGTAACGGACAGAACTATGGCTACACCTTC
CASNGQNYGYTF
>few|TRBV7-8|.|TRBJ2-6|16
TGTGCCAGCAGCTTAGTTGCCAGGGCTGGGGCCAACGTCCTGACTTTC
CASSLVARAGANVLTF
>.|TRBV21-1|.|TRBJ2-3|14
TGTGCCAGCAGCACTCGGACAGGCGGGGATACGCAGTATTTT
CASSTRTGGDTQYF
>many|TRBV7-3|.|TRBJ1-1|14
TGTGCCAGCAGCTTAAACGGACCGAACACTGAAGCTTTCTTT
CASSLNGPNTEAFF
>many|TRBV28|.|TRBJ2-6|13
TGTGCCAGCAGTAACATCAGGGCCAACGTCCTGACTTTC
CASSNIRANVLTF
>few|TRBV10-3|.|TRBJ1-6|16
TGTGCCATCACCTCGGGTGCTGGGGCCAGTAATTCACCCCTCCACTTT
CAITSGAGASNSPLHF
>.|TRBV12-3/TRBV12-4|TRBD2|TRBJ2-1|18
TGTGCCAGCAGTTCCCAGGGGCTAGCGGGCACCTCTTGGGGTGAGCAGTTCTTC
CASSSQGLAGTSWGEQFF
>many|TRBV7-8|.|TRBJ2-7|18
TGTGCCAGCAGCTTAGCGCAGTATCCGGACCGCTTCGAACACGAGCAGTACTTC
CASSLAQYPDRFEHEQYF
>.|TRBV6-2/TRBV6-3|TRBD1|TRBJ2-5|18
TGTGCCAGCAGTCCGGGACAGGGGGCTTTTATCCCCGAAGAGACCCAGTACTTC
CASSPGQGAFIPEETQYF
>few|TRBV28|.|TRBJ1-6|14
TGTGCCAGCAGTTTTGGGCTGGATAATTCACCCCTCCACTTT
CASSFGLDNSPLHF
>.|TRBV12-3/TRBV12-4|.|TRBJ1-5|13
TGTGCCAGCAATGGGATATCGGGACAGCCCCAGCATTTT
CASNGISGQPQHF
>few|TRBV28|TRBD1|TRBJ2-6|19
TGTGCCAGCAGTTTAGGTACAGGGGCCGCCTCCACTGGGGCCAACGTCCTGACTTTC
CASSLGTGAASTGANVLTF
>few|TRBV20-1|.|TRBJ2-3|14
TGCAGTGCCCGGCGAGGGCTCGGCACAGATACGCAGTATTTT
CSARRGLGTDTQYF
>.|TRBV12-3/TRBV12-4|TRBD1|TRBJ2-7|15
TGTGCCAGCAGTTTGAAGGGACAGGGACCCTACGAGCAGTACTTC
CASSLKGQGPYEQYF